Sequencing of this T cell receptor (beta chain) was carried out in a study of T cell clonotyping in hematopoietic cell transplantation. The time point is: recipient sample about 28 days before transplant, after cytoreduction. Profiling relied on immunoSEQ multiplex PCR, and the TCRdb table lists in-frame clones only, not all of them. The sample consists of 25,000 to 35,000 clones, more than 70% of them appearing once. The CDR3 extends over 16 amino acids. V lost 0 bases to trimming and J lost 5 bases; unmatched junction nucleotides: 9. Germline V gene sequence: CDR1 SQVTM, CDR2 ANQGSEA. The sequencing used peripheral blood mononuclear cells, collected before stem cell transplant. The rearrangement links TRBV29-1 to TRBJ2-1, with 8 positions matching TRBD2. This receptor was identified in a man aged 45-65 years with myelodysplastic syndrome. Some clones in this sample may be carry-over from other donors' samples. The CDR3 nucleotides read TGCAGCGTTGAAGATCGGAGCGGGGGTCGGAACAATGAGCAGTTCTTC. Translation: CSVEDRSGGRNNEQFF.